This T cell receptor delta chain was sequenced for a study of γδ T cells in repeated Plasmodium falciparum infection. Both TRG and TRD chains were sequenced from each sorted sample. TCRdb applied CATT to the multiplex PCR reads for clone calling. The sample lists about 57,000 delta-chain clones, roughly 1.8% occurring once. The study's findings and limits: Vdelta2-negative gammadelta repertoires appeared less diverse and less shared in Malian than Australian children.

Germline V gene data show CDR1 as GEAIGNYY and CDR2 as EKD. The length of the CDR3 is 19 residues. The V gene end was trimmed by 0 bases and the J gene end by 0 bases; junction bases not matched to a gene: 9. This clone has a count of ten or more. Its antigen is not identified. Flow sorting of PBMC yielded separate Vgamma9/Vdelta2+ and Vdelta2-negative gammadelta T cell populations for bulk repertoire analysis. Sequencing was carried out using gamma-delta T cells from blood. The V and J genes are TRDV2 and TRDJ1; TRDD3 matches at 13 bases. The receptor comes from a pool of human donors (malaria-infected and uninfected, not separated). The CDR3, as DNA: TGTGCCTGTGACACCGGATACTGGGGGATACGCCGGTACACCGATAAACTCATCTTT. Protein product: CACDTGYWGIRRYTDKLIF.